The 21 T cell receptor beta chains below all came from one sample that was sequenced in a study of neurological immune-mediated disorders. TCRdb used MiXCR to reprocess the 5' RACE reads, holding one entry per CDR3 protein. The data show around 29,000 distinct CDR3 sequences, 12% seen once. The sequenced material came from PBMCs. Source of these receptors: a woman aged 60 to 75 in good health.

This rearrangement joins TRBV30 to TRBJ2-7; no clear D. Germline lookup yields CDR1 GTSNPN and CDR2 SVGIG (reference sequence). Between the trimmed V and J ends, which lost 0 bases and 5 bases, there was a span of 8 bases. This CDR3 has 12 amino acids. DNA for the CDR3: TGTGCCTGGAGTGTAGCCCGGAACGAGCAGTACTTC. Protein: CAWSVARNEQYF.

This clonotype occurred many times. The chain combines TRBV5-1 with TRBJ1-1, with TRBD1 identical over 7 bases. V was pared by 4 bases and J by 2 bases, with 5 bases of the junction left unmatched. The CDR3 has 14 amino acids. Germline V CDR1 and CDR2: SGHRS, YFSETQ. The CDR3 DNA reads TGCGCCAGCAGCCCCCCAGGGGGAAACACTGAAGCTTTCTTT. It encodes CASSPPGGNTEAFF.

This clonotype occurred many times. J is TRBJ1-1 and V is TRBV12-3 or TRBV12-4; no definite D call. V gave up 6 bases and J gave up 0 bases, with 5 bases separating them. This CDR3 has 12 residues. In nucleotides, the CDR3 is TGTGCCAGCAGACCCATGAACACTGAAGCTTTCTTT. Its translation is CASRPMNTEAFF.

This clonotype has a count of ten or more. This chain uses TRBV7-2 with TRBJ1-4; tentative D call: TRBD1 (5 bases). V lost 2 bases, J lost 3 bases, and 10 bases lay in between. The CDR3 spans 15 residues. Germline V gives CDR1 SGHTA, CDR2 FQGNSA. CDR3 nucleotide sequence: TGTGCCAGCAGCTTAAGTACAGGTCCTAATGAAAAACTGTTTTTT. This translates into CASSLSTGPNEKLFF.

This clonotype was counted at least ten times. V gene TRBV24-1 combines with J gene TRBJ1-5; 8 bases map to TRBD1. This CDR3 is built from 16 residues. In germline, CDR1 is KGHDR, CDR2 SFDVKD. Unmatched junction bases numbered 8, after V lost 2 bases and J lost 6 bases. CDR3: CATSDSGQGGFQPQHF. In DNA, the CDR3 is TGTGCCACCAGTGATTCCGGACAGGGAGGTTTTCAGCCCCAGCATTTT.

V is TRBV28 and J is TRBJ1-2, with a possible D match to TRBD1 (6 bases). Deletions cut 3 bases from V and 3 bases from J, with 14 bases between. Germline V gene lookup returns CDR1 MDHEN and CDR2 SYDVKM. The CDR3 has 15 amino acids. Here the CDR3 reads CASSFSGGAYYGYTF. The CDR3 DNA is TGTGCCAGCAGTTTCAGCGGGGGGGCGTACTATGGCTACACCTTC.

This clonotype has ten or more counts. The rearrangement links TRBV20-1 to TRBJ1-6; tentative D call: TRBD1 (5 bases). V was clipped by 2 bases and J by 12 bases, with 11 bases between them. Germline assignment: CDR1 DFQATT and CDR2 SNEGSKA (reference sequence). The CDR3 has 12 amino acids. The DNA of the CDR3 is TGCAGTGCTAGAATCGATCAGGGACCCCTCCACTTT. Its translation: CSARIDQGPLHF.

The chain recombines TRBV10-3 with TRBJ2-3; D uncertain. Germline CDR1 is ENHRY and CDR2 is SYGVKD. CDR3 length: 16 residues. Trimming left V 10 bases short and J 3 bases short, with 23 bases between. The CDR3 bases are TGTGCCACAAGGGATTCTATTACTGGGCGGACAGATACGCAGTATTTT. As protein: CATRDSITGRTDTQYF.

This clonotype was seen many times. V is TRBV7-2 and J is TRBJ1-3, with TRBD1 matching 8 bases. CDR3 length equals 17 residues. The germline CDR1 and CDR2 sequences are SGHTA and FQGNSA. The V segment lost 0 bases and the J segment 1 base; nucleotides outside the gene matches: 5. CDR3 DNA: TGTGCCAGCAGCTTAGCGGCAGGGGGCCCTTCTGGAAACACCATATATTTT. This encodes CASSLAAGGPSGNTIYF.

This clonotype came up many times. The rearrangement links TRBV9 to TRBJ1-4, with a weak D call TRBD1 (5 bases). The V gene lost 4 bases and the J gene lost 8 bases, with 18 bases spanning the gap. Germline V gene data show CDR1 as SGDLS and CDR2 as YYNGEE. This CDR3 comprises 15 residues. This CDR3 reads CASSSTGLMMEKLFF. As DNA, the CDR3 is TGTGCCAGCAGCTCTACAGGCCTCATGATGGAAAAACTGTTTTTT.

This clonotype showed up many times. V gene TRBV3-1 combines with J gene TRBJ2-3; a possible D gene is TRBD2 (7 bases). Germline assignment: CDR1 LGHDT and CDR2 YNNKEL (reference sequence). The CDR3 runs 17 residues. The V and J ends lost 0 bases and 4 bases respectively, with 17 bases between them. The DNA for the CDR3 is TGTGCCAGCAGCCAAGATTATGTAGGGGGGGCGGCAGATACGCAGTATTTT. Its protein is CASSQDYVGGAADTQYF.

This clonotype was recorded many times. A read error is possible here, since a much larger clone lies one base away. The gene calls are TRBV6-5 and TRBJ2-1; perhaps D is TRBD1 or TRBD2 (5 bases each). This CDR3 contains 15 residues. The germline gives CDR1 MNHEY, CDR2 SVGAGI. This CDR3 is CASTEGHNSYNEQLF. CDR3 bases: TGTGCCAGCACCGAGGGGCATAACTCCTACAATGAGCAGTTATTC.

This clonotype was found many times. V gene TRBV7-2 combines with J gene TRBJ2-2, with unresolved D. Germline V lookup: CDR1 SGHTA, CDR2 FQGNSA. The CDR3 extends over 15 amino acids. Trimming removed 5 bases from V and 0 bases from J, with 10 bases in between. CDR3 sequence (DNA): TGTGCCAGCAGCCCATCGGCTACGAACACCGGGGAGCTGTTTTTT. This encodes CASSPSATNTGELFF.

This clonotype was recorded at least ten times. The chain combines TRBV12-3 or TRBV12-4 with TRBJ1-1; 10 bases agree with TRBD1. The CDR3 is 17 residues long. With V trimmed by 3 bases and J by 1 base, 8 bases remained unmatched. CDR3 sequence (DNA): TGTGCCAGCAGTTTTGGACAGGGGGGTCGTAAGAACACTGAAGCTTTCTTT. This codes for CASSFGQGGRKNTEAFF.

This clonotype has a count of ten or more. The rearrangement links TRBV5-1 to TRBJ2-7; D may be TRBD1 or TRBD2 (5 bases each). Trimming left V 6 bases short and J 7 bases short, with 17 bases between. The CDR3 is made up of 13 amino acids. Germline V gene data show CDR1 as SGHRS and CDR2 as YFSETQ. The CDR3 DNA reads TGCGCCAGCACCGCGGAGAGGGGACGGGAGCAGTACTTC. Translated, it gives CASTAERGREQYF.

The table lists this clonotype with many counts. The junction departs from germline at one end; a sequencing error may be responsible. J is TRBJ2-5 and V is TRBV29-1; D is ambiguous. Germline CDR1 and CDR2: SQVTM and ANQGSEA. CDR3 length equals 14 residues. The CDR3 spells CSVAPSLSQETKYF. CDR3 sequence (DNA): TGCAGCGTTGCCCCCTCGTTAAGTCAAGAGACCAAGTACTTC.

This clonotype was observed many times. The chain couples TRBV29-1 to TRBJ2-5; D is perhaps TRBD1 (6 bases). Germline V gene lookup returns CDR1 SQVTM and CDR2 ANQGSEA. The V gene lost 6 bases and the J gene lost 5 bases, with 16 bases spanning the gap. The CDR3 has 13 amino acids. The DNA of the CDR3 is TGCAGCGTGAGGCAGACCCAGGGGGAGACCCAGTACTTC. Its translation: CSVRQTQGETQYF.

This clonotype has a count of ten or more. V usage is TRBV7-9 and J usage is TRBJ2-7, with D perhaps assigned TRBD1 or TRBD2 (5 bases each). In germline, CDR1 is SEHNR, CDR2 FQNEAQ (reference sequence). The CDR3 sequence is 14 residues long. Trimming shortened V by 5 bases and J by 2 bases, and 13 bases separated the two germline ends. For the CDR3, the DNA is TGTGCCAGCAGCCGGGACCCACCACCCTACGAGCAGTACTTC. It codes for CASSRDPPPYEQYF.

At least ten counts were recorded for this clonotype. The chain recombines TRBV7-6 with TRBJ2-3; 8 bases align to TRBD1. Germline CDR1 reads SGHVS; CDR2 reads FNYEAQ. The length of the CDR3 is 15 residues. V lost 0 bases, J lost 5 bases, and 4 bases stayed unmatched. CDR3 in DNA: TGTGCCAGCAGCTTAGCCGTCAGGGGGCGAGATACGCAGTATTTT. Translation gives CASSLAVRGRDTQYF.

The chain carries TRBV10-3 and TRBJ1-1; 7 bases line up with TRBD1. In germline, CDR1 is ENHRY, CDR2 SYGVKD. CDR3 length equals 13 residues. With 5 bases clipped from V and 5 bases from J, the junction kept 5 bases outside the gene matches. The CDR3 nucleotides are TGTGCCATCAGTACAACAGGGGAGACTGAAGCTTTCTTT. Its translation: CAISTTGETEAFF.

This sequence joins TRBV4-2 and TRBJ2-2; D ambiguous. Trimming removed 2 bases from V and 11 bases from J, with 27 bases in between. Germline V gene lookup returns CDR1 LGHNA and CDR2 YNFKEQ. The CDR3 length is 18 residues. The DNA of the CDR3 is TGTGCCAGCAGCCAAACGGTCTCTGGTGGTGAGATGGGAAGTGAGCTGTTTTTT. Translated, it gives CASSQTVSGGEMGSELFF.